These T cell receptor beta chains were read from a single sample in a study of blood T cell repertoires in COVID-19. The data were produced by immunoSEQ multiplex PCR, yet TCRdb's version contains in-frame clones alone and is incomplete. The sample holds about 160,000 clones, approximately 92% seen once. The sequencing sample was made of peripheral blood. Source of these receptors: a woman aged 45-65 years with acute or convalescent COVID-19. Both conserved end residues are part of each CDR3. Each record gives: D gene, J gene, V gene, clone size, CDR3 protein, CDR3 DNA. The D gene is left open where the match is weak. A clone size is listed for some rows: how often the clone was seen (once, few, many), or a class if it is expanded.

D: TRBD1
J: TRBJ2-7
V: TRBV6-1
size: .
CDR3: CASSVSRDRSHYEQYF
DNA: TGTGCCAGCAGTGTGAGCCGGGACAGGTCCCACTACGAGCAGTACTTC

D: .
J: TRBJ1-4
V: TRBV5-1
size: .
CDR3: CASSGGSSNEKLFF
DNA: TGCGCCAGCAGTGGGGGCAGCTCTAATGAAAAACTGTTTTTT

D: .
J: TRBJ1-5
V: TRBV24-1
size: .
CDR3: CATSESYSNQPQHF
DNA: TGTGCCACCAGTGAGTCTTATAGCAATCAGCCCCAGCATTTT

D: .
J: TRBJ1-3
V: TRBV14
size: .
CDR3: CASSLLAPGNTIYF
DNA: TGTGCCAGCAGCCTTCTGGCTCCCGGAAACACCATATATTTT

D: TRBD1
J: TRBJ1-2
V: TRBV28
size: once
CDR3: CASSLGQVVRYTF
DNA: TGTGCCAGCAGTTTGGGACAGGTAGTTCGCTACACCTTC

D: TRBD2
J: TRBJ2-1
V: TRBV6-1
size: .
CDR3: CASSEELAGSEQFF
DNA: TGTGCCAGCAGTGAAGAACTAGCGGGATCTGAGCAGTTCTTC

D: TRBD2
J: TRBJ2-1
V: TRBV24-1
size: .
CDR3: CATSDFTSGGDEQFF
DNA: TGTGCCACCAGTGATTTCACTAGCGGCGGGGATGAGCAGTTCTTC

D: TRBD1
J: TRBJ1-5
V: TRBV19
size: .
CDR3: CAATGTGQNQPQHF
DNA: TGTGCCGCTACCGGGACAGGGCAAAACCAGCCCCAGCATTTT

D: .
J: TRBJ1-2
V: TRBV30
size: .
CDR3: CAWSVGQIYGYTF
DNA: TGTGCCTGGAGTGTTGGACAGATCTATGGCTACACCTTC

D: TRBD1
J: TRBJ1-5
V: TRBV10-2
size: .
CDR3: CASTVGQGDQPQHF
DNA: TGCGCCAGCACCGTAGGACAGGGGGATCAGCCCCAGCATTTT

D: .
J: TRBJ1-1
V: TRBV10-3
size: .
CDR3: CAISESGRLAEAFF
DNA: TGTGCCATCAGTGAGTCTGGCAGGCTCGCTGAAGCTTTCTTT

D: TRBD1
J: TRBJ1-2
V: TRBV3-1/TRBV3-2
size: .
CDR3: CASSRQGSEGYTF
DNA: TGTGCCAGCAGTCGACAGGGATCGGAAGGCTACACCTTC

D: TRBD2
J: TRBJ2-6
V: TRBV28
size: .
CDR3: CASRTGGLSSGANVLTF
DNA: TGTGCCAGCAGGACGGGAGGGCTGAGCTCTGGGGCCAACGTCCTGACTTTC

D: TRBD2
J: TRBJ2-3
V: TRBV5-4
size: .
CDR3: CASSLTSGSSTDTQYF
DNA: TGTGCCAGCAGCTTGACTAGCGGGAGTAGCACAGATACGCAGTATTTT

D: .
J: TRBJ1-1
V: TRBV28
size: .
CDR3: CASTQGHSMNTEAFF
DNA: TGTGCCAGCACCCAGGGACATTCCATGAACACTGAAGCTTTCTTT

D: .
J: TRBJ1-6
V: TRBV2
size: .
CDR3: CASTGGAFSPLHF
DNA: TGTGCCAGCACCGGGGGGGCCTTTTCACCCCTCCACTTT

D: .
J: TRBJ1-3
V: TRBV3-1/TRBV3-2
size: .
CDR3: CASSLRETGNTIYF
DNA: TGTGCCAGCAGCCTACGGGAAACTGGAAACACCATATATTTT

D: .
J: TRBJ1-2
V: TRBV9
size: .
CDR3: CASSVGREGYGYTF
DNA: TGTGCCAGCAGCGTAGGTAGGGAGGGCTATGGCTACACCTTC

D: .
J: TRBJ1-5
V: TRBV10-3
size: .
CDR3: CAIGISLSNQPQHF
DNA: TGTGCCATCGGTATAAGTCTAAGCAATCAGCCCCAGCATTTT

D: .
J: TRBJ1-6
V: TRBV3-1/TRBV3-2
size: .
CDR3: CASSQDGGNSPLHF
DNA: TGTGCCAGCAGCCAAGATGGCGGCAATTCACCCCTCCACTTT

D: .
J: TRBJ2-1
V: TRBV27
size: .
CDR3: CASSLAPPVYNEQFF
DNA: TGTGCCAGCAGTTTAGCCCCCCCGGTTTACAATGAGCAGTTCTTC

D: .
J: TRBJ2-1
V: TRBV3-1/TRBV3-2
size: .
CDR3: CASSPPTYVEQFF
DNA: TGTGCCAGCAGCCCCCCTACCTACGTGGAGCAGTTCTTC

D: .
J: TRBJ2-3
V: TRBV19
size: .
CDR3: CASSIEGISTDTQYF
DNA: TGTGCCAGTAGTATTGAGGGAATCAGCACAGATACGCAGTATTTT

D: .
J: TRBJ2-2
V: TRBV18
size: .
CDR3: CASSPQGHTNTGELFF
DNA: TGTGCCAGCTCCCCCCAGGGACACACGAACACCGGGGAGCTGTTTTTT

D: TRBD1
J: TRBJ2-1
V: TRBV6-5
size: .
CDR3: CASSYRRGQGYNEQFF
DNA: TGTGCCAGCAGTTATAGAAGGGGACAGGGCTACAATGAGCAGTTCTTC

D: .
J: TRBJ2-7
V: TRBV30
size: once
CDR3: CAWSLGRDSNEQYF
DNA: TGTGCCTGGAGTCTAGGACGGGATTCCAACGAGCAGTACTTC

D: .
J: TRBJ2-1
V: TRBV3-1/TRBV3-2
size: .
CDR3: CASSRRAGGGGDEQFF
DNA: TGTGCCAGCAGCCGAAGGGCCGGAGGAGGAGGAGATGAGCAGTTCTTC

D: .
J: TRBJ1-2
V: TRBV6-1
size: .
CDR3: CASSDDRTASNGYTF
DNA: TGTGCCAGCAGTGACGACCGGACAGCTTCAAATGGCTACACCTTC

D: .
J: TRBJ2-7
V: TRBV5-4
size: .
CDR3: CASSEPRSYEQYF
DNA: TGTGCCAGCAGCGAGCCCCGGTCGTACGAGCAGTACTTC

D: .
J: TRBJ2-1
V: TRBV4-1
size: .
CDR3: CASSQAGLNEQFF
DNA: TGCGCCAGCAGCCAAGCAGGACTCAATGAGCAGTTCTTC

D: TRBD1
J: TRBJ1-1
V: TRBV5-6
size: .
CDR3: CASSLQPRQGNTEAFF
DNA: TGTGCCAGCAGCTTACAACCCCGACAGGGGAACACTGAAGCTTTCTTT

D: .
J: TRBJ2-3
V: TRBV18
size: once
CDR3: CASSPYRNTDTQYF
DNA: TGTGCCAGCTCACCATACAGGAACACAGATACGCAGTATTTT

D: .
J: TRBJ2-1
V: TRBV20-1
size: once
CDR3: CSALGQNEQFF
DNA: TGCAGTGCTCTAGGACAGAATGAGCAGTTCTTC

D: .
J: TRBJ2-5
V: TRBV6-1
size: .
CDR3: CASSEGFWGLQETQYF
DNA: TGTGCCAGCAGTGAGGGGTTTTGGGGGCTCCAAGAGACCCAGTACTTC

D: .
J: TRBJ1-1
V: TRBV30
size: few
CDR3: CAWAFTRGTEAFF
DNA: TGTGCCTGGGCGTTCACCCGAGGGACTGAAGCTTTCTTT

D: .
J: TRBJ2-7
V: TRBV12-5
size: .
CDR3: CASGLVGRGPHSDEQYF
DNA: TGTGCTAGTGGTTTGGTCGGGCGGGGGCCCCATTCCGACGAGCAGTACTTC

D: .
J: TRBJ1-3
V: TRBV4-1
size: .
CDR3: CASSQDLPGTGNTIYF
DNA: TGCGCCAGCAGCCAAGATCTACCAGGGACTGGAAACACCATATATTTT

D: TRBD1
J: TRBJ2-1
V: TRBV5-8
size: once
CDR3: CASSFRGTGLLNEQFF
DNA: TGTGCCAGCAGCTTCCGCGGGACAGGCCTGCTCAATGAGCAGTTCTTC

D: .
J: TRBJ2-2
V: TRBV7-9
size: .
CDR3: CASSPYRAAGELFF
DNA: TGTGCCAGCAGCCCGTACAGGGCCGCCGGGGAGCTGTTTTTT

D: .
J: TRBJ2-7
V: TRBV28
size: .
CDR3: CASSSPRYEQYF
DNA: TGTGCCAGCAGTTCCCCTCGGTACGAGCAGTACTTC

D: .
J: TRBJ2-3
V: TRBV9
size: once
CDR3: CASSGGPRIDTQYF
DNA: TGTGCCAGCAGCGGCGGCCCCCGCATTGATACGCAGTATTTT

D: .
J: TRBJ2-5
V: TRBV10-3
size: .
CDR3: CASLDSEETQYF
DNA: TGTGCCAGCTTGGACAGCGAAGAGACCCAGTACTTC

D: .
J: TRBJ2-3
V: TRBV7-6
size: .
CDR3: CASSLLSVTDTQYF
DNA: TGTGCCAGCAGCTTATTATCGGTCACAGATACGCAGTATTTT

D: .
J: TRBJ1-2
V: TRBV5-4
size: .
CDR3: CASSLGGSGNGYGYTF
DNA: TGTGCCAGCAGCTTGGGAGGGTCAGGTAACGGCTATGGCTACACCTTC